These 28 T cell receptor beta chains originate from one sample sequenced in a study of blood T cell repertoires in COVID-19. TCRdb's table, derived via immunoSEQ multiplex PCR, lists solely in-frame clones and lacks some. The sample has 150,000 to 200,000 clones, less than 90% seen once. The sequencing sample was made of PBMCs or T cells enriched from blood (not recorded which). The receptors were sampled from a woman in her twenties or thirties who had been exposed to COVID-19.

This clone was recorded once. A junction end diverges from the germline sequence, so it may reflect a read error. The chain uses TRBV4-1 and TRBJ2-5; 12 nucleotides agree with TRBD2. This CDR3 spans 19 amino acids. The germline CDR1 and CDR2 sequences are MGHRA and YSYEKL. The CDR3 is CASSEEWTSGVTVQETQYF. The CDR3 DNA reads TGCGCCAGCAGCGAAGAATGGACTAGCGGGGTAACCGTCCAAGAGACCCAGTACTTC.

The chain is built from TRBV7-2 and TRBJ2-6; a possible D gene is TRBD1 (6 bases). The germline V and J ends were trimmed by 2 bases and 4 bases, with 9 bases remaining between them. Germline CDR1 SGHTA, CDR2 FQGNSA. CDR3 length: 15 amino acids. The CDR3 reads CASSLTGNGANVLTF. CDR3 DNA sequence: TGTGCCAGCAGCTTAACAGGGAACGGGGCCAACGTCCTGACTTTC.

The chain links TRBV19 to TRBJ2-1; no clear D. The V gene's germline CDR1 is LNHDA and CDR2 SQIVND (reference sequence). Trimming cost V 2 bases and J 3 bases, with 8 bases left between them. This CDR3 region has 14 residues. The CDR3 here is CASSILPGYNEQFF. CDR3 nucleotide sequence: TGTGCCAGTAGTATACTCCCAGGCTACAATGAGCAGTTCTTC.

J is TRBJ1-4 and V is TRBV5-4, with 7 bases identical to TRBD1. Trimming cost V 7 bases and J 1 base; bases outside gene matches: 13. The CDR3 extends over 17 amino acids. CDR1 is SGHNT and CDR2 is YYREEE in the germline V gene (reference sequence). The CDR3, as DNA: TGTGCCAGCCCTGATATAAGAAACAGGGGAACTAATGAAAAACTGTTTTTT. Amino acids: CASPDIRNRGTNEKLFF.

This clone has just a few counts. This sequence joins TRBV4-2 and TRBJ1-1; 8 bases map to TRBD1. The CDR3 extends over 15 amino acids. The V gene end was trimmed by 4 bases and the J gene end by 0 bases; junction bases not matched to a gene: 4. In germline, CDR1 is LGHNA, CDR2 YNFKEQ. The CDR3, as DNA: TGTGCCAGCAGCCTAGGACAGGGATTGAACACTGAAGCTTTCTTT. Translating it yields CASSLGQGLNTEAFF.

This chain uses TRBV9 with TRBJ1-2, with 9 bases matching TRBD1. The germline CDR1 and CDR2 sequences are SGDLS and YYNGEE. Unmatched junction bases numbered 12, after V lost 4 bases and J lost 8 bases. This CDR3 contains 15 residues. The chain's CDR3 is CASSPRTGEMEGYTF. The CDR3 nucleotides are TGTGCCAGCAGCCCCCGGACAGGGGAGATGGAGGGCTACACCTTC.

This chain connects TRBV5-1 to TRBJ1-4; D gene ambiguous. Germline V gene lookup returns CDR1 SGHRS and CDR2 YFSETQ. V was trimmed by 5 bases and J by 8 bases, leaving 16 bases between them. The CDR3 runs to 14 residues. The CDR3 protein is CASRVTPGGEKLFF. CDR3 in DNA: TGCGCCAGCAGGGTAACTCCGGGTGGAGAAAAACTGTTTTTT.

The chain links TRBV5-1 to TRBJ1-5; 10 bases agree with TRBD1. The V gene end was trimmed by 5 bases and the J gene end by 8 bases; junction bases not matched to a gene: 10. The CDR3 has 15 residues. Germline values: CDR1 SGHRS, CDR2 YFSETQ. The CDR3 region is CASRTPGQGREPQHF. The CDR3 nucleotides read TGCGCCAGCAGAACCCCGGGACAGGGGCGGGAGCCCCAGCATTTT.

The chain is built from TRBV5-1 and TRBJ1-5, with 12 bases fitting TRBD1. V trimming: 4 bases; J trimming: 4 bases; junction bases outside the gene matches: 3. The germline V gene encodes CDR1 SGHRS and CDR2 YFSETQ. The CDR3 is 15 amino acids. CDR3 DNA: TGCGCCAGCAGCCTGGGACAGGGGGCGAATCAGCCCCAGCATTTT. It yields the protein CASSLGQGANQPQHF.

The chain has TRBV13 and TRBJ1-1; TRBD1 might be the D (6 bases). In germline, CDR1 is PRHDT, CDR2 FYEKMQ (reference sequence). The CDR3 is 14 residues long. V lost 5 bases and J lost 9, with 19 bases in between. The CDR3 DNA is TGTGCCAGCAGCCCCCGGACAGTCGAAGCAAAAGCTTTCTTT. Protein product: CASSPRTVEAKAFF.

This clone has only one observation. The chain has TRBV27 and TRBJ1-3, with a possible D match to TRBD1 (5 bases). The germline V gene encodes CDR1 MNHEY and CDR2 SMNVEV (reference sequence). Trimming removed 6 bases at V and 2 bases at J, with 11 bases between. The CDR3 has 14 amino acids. CDR3 protein: CASSSRVTGNTIYF. CDR3 nucleotide sequence: TGTGCCAGCAGCTCCAGGGTTACTGGAAACACCATATATTTT.

The DNA for the CDR3 is TGTGCCAGCAGTTTAACCTCGGGATTCTATGGCTACACCTTC. It yields the protein CASSLTSGFYGYTF. This rearrangement joins TRBV27 to TRBJ1-2, with unresolved D. V was pared by 2 bases and J by 4 bases, with 11 bases between. Germline CDR1 and CDR2: MNHEY and SMNVEV (reference sequence). The CDR3 sequence is 14 residues long.

This chain joins TRBV12-3 or TRBV12-4 and TRBJ2-7, with D unclear. V lost 0 bases to trimming and J lost 4 bases, with 7 bases between them. There are 13 residues in the CDR3. CDR3 nucleotides: TGTGCCAGCAGTTTAGCCAGGCAGTACGAGCAGTACTTC. Its protein is CASSLARQYEQYF.

This clone appeared once. The chain couples TRBV10-3 to TRBJ2-1; perhaps TRBD1 as D (6 bases). V lost 8 bases to trimming and J lost 0 bases, with 17 bases between them. The CDR3 totals 16 residues. The germline CDR1 and CDR2 sequences are ENHRY and SYGVKD. CDR3 amino acids: CAIGEKGVSSYNEQFF. In nucleotides, the CDR3 is TGTGCCATCGGGGAGAAGGGGGTTAGCTCCTACAATGAGCAGTTCTTC.

This chain connects TRBV7-9 to TRBJ2-7; TRBD1 agrees at 8 bases. There are 17 residues in the CDR3. CDR1 SEHNR and CDR2 FQNEAQ come from the germline V gene (reference sequence). The V and J ends lost 7 bases and 3 bases, in that order; junction bases with no gene match: 17. This CDR3 reads CASTFQPEGQVGYEQYF. In nucleotides, the CDR3 is TGTGCCAGCACTTTCCAACCCGAGGGACAGGTGGGCTACGAGCAGTACTTC.

The J gene is TRBJ1-2, the V gene TRBV30; D is uncertain. Germline-derived CDR1 and CDR2 are GTSNPN and SVGIG (reference sequence). This CDR3 has 13 residues. The V end lost 3 bases, the J end lost 7 bases, and 15 bases lay between the germline ends. The CDR3 sequence: CAWRQPASGGYTF. CDR3 in DNA: TGTGCCTGGAGGCAGCCGGCTTCGGGTGGCTACACCTTC.

The rearrangement joins TRBV11-2 to TRBJ2-7; D is perhaps TRBD2 (6 bases). This CDR3 region has 15 residues. CDR1 and CDR2 (germline): SGHAT, FQNNGV. Trimming removed 3 bases from V and 1 base from J, with 13 bases in between. The CDR3 DNA is TGTGCCAGCAGCTTCGGAGGGAGGCGATCCTACGAGCAGTACTTC. Translating gives CASSFGGRRSYEQYF.

The J gene is TRBJ1-3, the V gene TRBV6-1, with D unresolved. The V end lost 3 bases, the J end lost 4 bases, and 10 bases lay between the germline ends. Germline V gene lookup returns CDR1 MNHNS and CDR2 SASEGT. There are 14 residues in the CDR3. The CDR3 DNA reads as TGTGCCAGCAGTGATACAGTTCGAGGAAACACCATATATTTT. This encodes CASSDTVRGNTIYF.

The rearrangement joins TRBV27 to TRBJ1-1, with a tentative D call TRBD1 (6 bases). The CDR3 spans 17 residues. V lost 8 bases, J lost 0 bases, and 22 bases lay in between. Germline CDR1 reads MNHEY; CDR2 reads SMNVEV (reference sequence). DNA of the CDR3: TGTGCCAGCTCCACGGTGGGGGCAGGGCGCGTGAACACTGAAGCTTTCTTT. This encodes CASSTVGAGRVNTEAFF.

The table lists this clone with a count of one. The chain uses TRBV3-1 (or the pseudogene TRBV3-2) and TRBJ1-1, with D uncertain. This CDR3 is built from 17 residues. Trimming took off 0 bases at V and 1 base at J, with 15 bases between the two ends. Germline-derived CDR1 and CDR2 are LGHDT and YNNKEL (reference sequence). CDR3 amino acids: CASSQEEKGLPNTEAFF. The CDR3 DNA sequence: TGTGCCAGCAGCCAAGAGGAAAAAGGACTTCCGAACACTGAAGCTTTCTTT.

The rearrangement uses TRBV5-1 and TRBJ1-4; TRBD1 agrees at 7 bases. Germline V CDR1 and CDR2: SGHRS, YFSETQ. This CDR3 comprises 13 residues. V lost 4 bases to trimming and J lost 8 bases; unmatched junction nucleotides: 5. The CDR3 is CASSDRVGEKLFF. The CDR3 region has the DNA TGCGCCAGCAGCGACAGGGTTGGCGAAAAACTGTTTTTT.

The gene calls are TRBV27 and TRBJ1-5; unclear D gene. The V end was cut by 2 bases, the J end by 3 bases, with 8 bases between. The length of the CDR3 is 14 residues. Germline V CDR1 and CDR2: MNHEY, SMNVEV (reference sequence). The CDR3 protein is CASSLNRVNQPQHF. CDR3 sequence (DNA): TGTGCCAGCAGTTTAAATCGAGTCAATCAGCCCCAGCATTTT.

This rearrangement joins TRBV28 to TRBJ1-1, with D possibly TRBD1 on 5 matching bases. This CDR3 has 14 amino acids. Trimming shortened V by 7 bases and J by 5 bases, and 17 bases separated the two germline ends. The germline V gene encodes CDR1 MDHEN and CDR2 SYDVKM. The chain's CDR3 is CASTPGGSGTEAFF. The CDR3 nucleotides read TGTGCCAGCACCCCGGGGGGGTCGGGAACTGAAGCTTTCTTT.

This rearrangement joins TRBV4-1 to TRBJ2-5, with TRBD2 matching 10 bases. Trimming removed 4 bases from V and 6 bases from J; junction bases left unmatched: 11. The CDR3 is 16 amino acids. Germline CDR1 is MGHRA and CDR2 is YSYEKL. The CDR3 DNA is TGCGCCAGCAGCCTAGCTAGCGGGGGCCAGGGGAAGACCCAGTACTTC. This codes for CASSLASGGQGKTQYF.

This clone was seen a single time. V is TRBV7-9 and J is TRBJ2-7; tentatively, D is TRBD1 (6 bases). The V end was cut by 2 bases, the J end by 3 bases, with 11 bases between. CDR3 length: 14 amino acids. From germline, CDR1 is SEHNR and CDR2 FQNEAQ (reference sequence). CDR3 sequence: CASSLSDSGYEQYF. The CDR3 coding sequence is TGTGCCAGCAGCTTATCGGACAGTGGCTACGAGCAGTACTTC.

This chain joins TRBV3-1 (or the pseudogene TRBV3-2) and TRBJ2-3; TRBD2 matches 8 bases. J lost 2 bases, V lost 0 bases, and 10 bases had no gene match. The germline CDR1 and CDR2 sequences are LGHDT and YNNKEL (reference sequence). The CDR3 is made up of 18 amino acids. The CDR3 region is CASSQDRGLELSTDTQYF. CDR3 DNA: TGTGCCAGCAGCCAAGATCGGGGACTAGAATTATCCACAGATACGCAGTATTTT.

J is TRBJ1-2 and V is TRBV12-3 or TRBV12-4; D unresolved. The V and J ends lost 0 bases and 9 bases respectively, with 5 bases between them. The CDR3 totals 11 residues. CDR3: CASSLARSYTF. CDR3 sequence (DNA): TGTGCCAGCAGTTTAGCGCGAAGCTACACCTTC.

This clone has a single count. The chain recombines TRBV12-5 with TRBJ1-3; D might be TRBD1 (6 bases). The germline V and J ends were trimmed by 0 bases and 4 bases, with 13 bases remaining between them. The CDR3 consists of 16 residues. Germline V gene data show CDR1 as LGHNT and CDR2 as FRNRAP. The CDR3 DNA sequence: TGTGCTAGTGGTTTGGTACTTGGCAGGGGAGGAAACACCATATATTTT. Its translation is CASGLVLGRGGNTIYF.